This is a list of T cell receptor beta chains from one sample in a study of cytomegalovirus exposure and HLA in healthy donors. Sequencing used immunoSEQ multiplex PCR; TCRdb keeps in-frame clones, though not all of them. Altogether around 67,000 clones are present, 65% to 70% being singletons, with the ten largest covering more than 2%. Sequencing was done on a sample of PBMCs. These TCRs come from a woman aged 25 to 45 in good health and CMV-seronegative. Each CDR3 is given without its conserved first and last residue.

j_call v_call cdr3_aa
TRBJ2-5 TRBV5-1 ASSLRPGTVTGETQY
TRBJ2-7 TRBV19 ASSIGVWSSYEQY
TRBJ2-7 TRBV6-5 ASRGGREQY
TRBJ2-5 TRBV6-6 ASSYRTRVQETQY
TRBJ2-1 TRBV11-3 ASSHRHGEQF
TRBJ2-7 TRBV6-5 ASAKRGVSYEQY
TRBJ1-2 TRBV5-1 ASSLGGSGYT
TRBJ1-3 TRBV6-5 ASSRDRLSGNTIY
TRBJ1-5 TRBV27 ASSLWRDQPQH
TRBJ2-3 TRBV7-3 ASSVGLAGGLDTQY
TRBJ1-6 TRBV5-5 ASNRRGDNSPLH
TRBJ2-5 TRBV27 ASRKQGTGETQY
TRBJ2-3 TRBV4-3 ASSQDLAGGFTDTQY
TRBJ1-4 TRBV30 AWRQSANEKLF
TRBJ1-5 TRBV6-5 ASSEAGDGTQH
TRBJ2-5 TRBV5-1 ASSLAGGPQETQY
TRBJ2-2 TRBV11-2 ASSPIAGSNTGELF
TRBJ2-1 TRBV6-5 ASSDRGGHEQF
TRBJ1-1 TRBV7-8 ASSHRGASEAF
TRBJ2-1 TRBV2 ASSGAYEQF
TRBJ2-6 TRBV19 ASSRQGGSSGANVLT
TRBJ2-7 TRBV6-1 ASSTRQGRYEQY
TRBJ2-1 TRBV5-1 ASVKGLAGGRSYNEQF
TRBJ1-5 TRBV27 ASSFGGEGAKH
TRBJ1-2 TRBV6-6 ASSRTVNYGYT
TRBJ1-3 TRBV2 ASSEQSADTGNTIY
TRBJ2-1 TRBV10-3 AISESGANYNEQF
TRBJ1-5 TRBV18 ASSPGTGTPSNQPQH
TRBJ1-6 TRBV4-1 ASSQDIGDNSPLH
TRBJ2-5 TRBV19 ASSTLTGARQETQY
TRBJ2-1 TRBV2 ASSGLAGYNNEQF
TRBJ1-1 TRBV10-3 AISDRGTEAF
TRBJ1-2 TRBV10-3 ASSEAPGGAYGYT
TRBJ1-1 TRBV4-1 ASSQKDRGMGLNTEAF
TRBJ2-2 TRBV2 ASSEEEGWNTGELF
NA TRBV7-2 ASSLAGRAEQY
TRBJ2-7 TRBV7-8 ASSGGTTYEQY
TRBJ2-7 TRBV7-6 ASSLDPTSSYEQY
TRBJ2-5 TRBV19 ASSDDREETQY
TRBJ1-1 TRBV19 ASSIDTWTGENTEAF
TRBJ2-5 TRBV5-4 ASSPGLAGGRETQY
TRBJ2-7 TRBV11-1 ASSRTSGPYEQY
TRBJ1-2 TRBV29-1 SVGTGNYGYT
TRBJ2-1 TRBV4-1 ASSQPLGQGHEQF
TRBJ1-5 TRBV6-5 ASSEQGGQPQH
TRBJ1-5 TRBV2 ASSFGQGSNQPQH
TRBJ1-2 TRBV5-8 ASSPDRGYGYT
TRBJ2-3 TRBV10-3 AIGRPSTDTQY
TRBJ1-1 TRBV19 ASSLRGRIAF